This TCR beta chain was sequenced during a study of identical twins. The study, taken as a whole, reports: Conclusions leaned on cross-sectional statistical analysis and did not track the same donors over time.

Template switching added a universal primer site, and cDNA bore unique molecular identifiers. MiXCR was run by TCRdb on the 5' RACE reads, yielding one entry per CDR3 protein. The sample carries 1.5 million to 2 million distinct CDR3 sequences, more than 30% recorded once. Details on this clonotype: Its target is unknown.

The CDR3 runs to 17 residues. Trimming took off 3 bases at V and 7 bases at J, with 19 bases between the two ends. The germline CDR1 and CDR2 sequences are LGHDT and YNNKEL (reference sequence). Sequencing was carried out using cord blood. The V and J genes are TRBV3-1 and TRBJ1-6; D possibly corresponds to TRBD1 (5 bases). The source of this sequence is a newborn girl in good health. This chain's CDR3 is CASSHSVSTGVNSPLHF. DNA of the CDR3: TGTGCCAGCAGCCATTCCGTGTCGACGGGGGTGAATTCACCCCTCCACTTT.